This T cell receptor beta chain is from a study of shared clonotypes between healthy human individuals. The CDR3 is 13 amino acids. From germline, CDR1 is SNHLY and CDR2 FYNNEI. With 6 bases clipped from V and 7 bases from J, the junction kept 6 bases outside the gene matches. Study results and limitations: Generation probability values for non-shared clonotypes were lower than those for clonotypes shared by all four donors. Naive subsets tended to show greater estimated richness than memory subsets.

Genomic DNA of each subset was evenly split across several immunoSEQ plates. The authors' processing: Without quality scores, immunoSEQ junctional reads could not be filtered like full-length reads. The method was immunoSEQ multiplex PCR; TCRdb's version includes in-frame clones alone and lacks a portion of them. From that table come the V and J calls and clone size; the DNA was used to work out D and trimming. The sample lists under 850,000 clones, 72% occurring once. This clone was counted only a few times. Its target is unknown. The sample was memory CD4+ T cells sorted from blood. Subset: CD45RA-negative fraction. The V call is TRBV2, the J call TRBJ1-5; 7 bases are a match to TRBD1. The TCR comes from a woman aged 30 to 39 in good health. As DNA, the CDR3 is TGTGCCAGCAGGTCCACAGGGGCACAGCCCCAGCATTTT. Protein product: CASRSTGAQPQHF.